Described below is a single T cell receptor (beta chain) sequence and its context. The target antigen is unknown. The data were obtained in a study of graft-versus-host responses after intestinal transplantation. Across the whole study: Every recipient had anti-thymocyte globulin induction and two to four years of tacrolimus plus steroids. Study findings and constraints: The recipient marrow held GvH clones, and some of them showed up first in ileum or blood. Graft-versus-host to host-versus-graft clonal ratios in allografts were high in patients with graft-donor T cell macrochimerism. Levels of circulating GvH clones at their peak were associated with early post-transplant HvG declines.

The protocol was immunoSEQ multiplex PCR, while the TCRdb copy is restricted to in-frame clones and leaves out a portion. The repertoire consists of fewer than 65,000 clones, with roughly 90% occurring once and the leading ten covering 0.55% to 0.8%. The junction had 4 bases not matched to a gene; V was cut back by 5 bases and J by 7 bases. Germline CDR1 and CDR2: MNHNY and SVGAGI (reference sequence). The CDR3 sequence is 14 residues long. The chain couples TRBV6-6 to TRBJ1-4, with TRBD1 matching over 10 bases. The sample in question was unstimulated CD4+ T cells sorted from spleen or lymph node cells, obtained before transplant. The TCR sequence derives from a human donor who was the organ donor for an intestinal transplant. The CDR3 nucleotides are TGTGCCAGCAGTCAGGGGACAGGGGTTGAAAAACTGTTTTTT. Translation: CASSQGTGVEKLFF.